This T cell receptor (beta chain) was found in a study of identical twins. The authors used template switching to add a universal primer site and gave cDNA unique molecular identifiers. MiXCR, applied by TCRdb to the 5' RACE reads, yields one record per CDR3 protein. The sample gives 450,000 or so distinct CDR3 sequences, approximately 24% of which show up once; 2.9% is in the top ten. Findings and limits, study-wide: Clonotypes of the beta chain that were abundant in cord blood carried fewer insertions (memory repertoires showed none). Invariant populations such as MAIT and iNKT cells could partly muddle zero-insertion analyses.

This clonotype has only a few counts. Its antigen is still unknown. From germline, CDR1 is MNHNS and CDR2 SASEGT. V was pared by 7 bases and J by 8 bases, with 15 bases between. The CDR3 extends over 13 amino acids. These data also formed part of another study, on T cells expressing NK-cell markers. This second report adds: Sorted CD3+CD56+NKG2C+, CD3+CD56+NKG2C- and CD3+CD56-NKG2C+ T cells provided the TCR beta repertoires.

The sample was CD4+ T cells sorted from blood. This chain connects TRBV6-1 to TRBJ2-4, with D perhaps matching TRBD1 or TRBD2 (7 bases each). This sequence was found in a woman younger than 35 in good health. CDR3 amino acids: CASTMTGRDIQYF. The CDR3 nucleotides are TGTGCCAGCACCATGACAGGGAGGGACATTCAGTACTTC.